This T cell receptor (beta chain) emerged from a study of blood T cell repertoires in COVID-19. Study at large: The study drew acute and convalescent COVID-19 samples from the United States, Italy and Spain. Sample material is recorded as cDNA or gDNA derived from T cells, B-cell-depleted T cells, or PBMCs.

Repertoires were generated with immunoSEQ multiplex PCR, while TCRdb's copy carries only in-frame clones and drops some. The repertoire has roughly 110,000 clones, approximately 86% of them found once; the top ten carry about 4.5%. The CDR3 length is 15 residues. V was pared by 0 bases and J by 5 bases, with 14 bases between. The germline CDR1 and CDR2 sequences are GTSNPN and SVGIG (reference sequence). This sequence originates from a middle-aged man with acute or convalescent COVID-19. The chain recombines TRBV30 with TRBJ2-1, with D possibly TRBD2 on 5 matching bases. Sequencing input: peripheral blood. CDR3 coding DNA: TGTGCCTGGAGTGTACTAAGGAGGTCACACAATGAGCAGTTCTTC. Protein product: CAWSVLRRSHNEQFF.